The 10 T cell receptor beta chains presented below share a single source sample, sequenced in a study of cytotoxic CD8 clonotypes in ibrutinib-treated CLL. Clones were sequenced by immunoSEQ multiplex PCR, and TCRdb holds only the in-frame ones, with some missing. The top ten clones hold about 6.7% of a sample with around 310,000 clones, 80% of them seen once. The sequencing here drew on PBMCs, taken before ibrutinib treatment. The receptor source for this set is a human donor with chronic lymphocytic leukemia.

The chain recombines TRBV11-3 with TRBJ2-2; TRBD1 might be the D (6 bases). Per germline, CDR1 SGHNT and CDR2 YENEEA. This CDR3 is 14 amino acids long. The V end lost 5 bases, the J end lost 7 bases, and 14 bases lay between the germline ends. CDR3 coding DNA: TGTGCCAGCAGCCCTAGGACAGTAGGCGGGGAGCTGTTTTTT. This encodes CASSPRTVGGELFF.

V gene TRBV30 combines with J gene TRBJ2-5, with TRBD1 as a possible D gene (5 bases). This CDR3 has 13 residues. Germline assignment: CDR1 GTSNPN and CDR2 SVGIG (reference sequence). V shed 3 bases and J shed 1 base, with 9 bases lying between them. DNA of the CDR3: TGTGCCTGGAGGCCGACAGTCCAAGAGACCCAGTACTTC. Translation gives CAWRPTVQETQYF.

The rearrangement joins TRBV30 to TRBJ1-1, with TRBD1 as a possible D gene (5 bases). Germline assignment: CDR1 GTSNPN and CDR2 SVGIG (reference sequence). V lost 3 bases to trimming and J lost 1 base, with 15 bases between them. The CDR3 covers 15 residues. CDR3 coding DNA: TGTGCCTGGAGCTGGAGGGGACTTTCGAACACTGAAGCTTTCTTT. As protein: CAWSWRGLSNTEAFF.

The chain has TRBV28 and TRBJ1-2; no clear D. The CDR3 loop spans 14 amino acids. The V gene lost 8 bases and the J gene lost 8 bases, with 21 bases spanning the gap. Germline values: CDR1 MDHEN, CDR2 SYDVKM. Written as DNA, the CDR3 is TGTGCCAGCGCCTACCCATCTGGAGGCGTCGGCTACACCTTC. Its translation: CASAYPSGGVGYTF.

V usage is TRBV7-8 and J usage is TRBJ2-7; maybe TRBD1 (6 bases). The CDR3 spans 12 residues. From germline, CDR1 is SGHVS and CDR2 FQNEAQ. Trimming cost V 5 bases and J 12 bases, with 17 bases left between them. The DNA of the CDR3 is TGTGCCAGCAGCCCAGGGACACCTTCGGGGTACTTC. This encodes CASSPGTPSGYF.

V gene TRBV7-9 combines with J gene TRBJ2-7; 9 nucleotides agree with TRBD1. Losses at the gene ends were 4 bases for V and 11 bases for J; bases not matched to a gene: 15. Germline V gene sequence: CDR1 SEHNR, CDR2 FQNEAQ (reference sequence). The CDR3 spans 15 residues. Here the CDR3 reads CASSSSVGTGWVEYF. Here the CDR3 DNA reads TGTGCCAGCAGCTCCTCTGTGGGGACAGGGTGGGTTGAGTACTTC.

V gene TRBV7-2 combines with J gene TRBJ2-7; 11 bases map to TRBD2. V dropped 7 bases and J dropped 4; count of bases not matched to a gene: 9. From germline, CDR1 is SGHTA and CDR2 FQGNSA. This CDR3 comprises 15 residues. CDR3 sequence reads: CASILRLAGGYEQYF. The CDR3 nucleotides are TGTGCCAGCATTCTCCGGCTAGCGGGAGGTTACGAGCAGTACTTC.

This chain uses TRBV5-1 with TRBJ1-4; D call uncertain. The CDR3 totals 13 residues. V lost 4 bases, J lost 8 bases, and 12 bases lay in between. The germline V gene encodes CDR1 SGHRS and CDR2 YFSETQ. The DNA for the CDR3 is TGCGCCAGCAGCGGGTTAAGTGGAGAAAAACTGTTTTTT. Its protein is CASSGLSGEKLFF.

V usage is TRBV2 and J usage is TRBJ1-5; perhaps TRBD1 as D (6 bases). The CDR3 runs to 14 residues. V lost 3 bases and J 3 bases, leaving 9 bases between the germline ends. Germline V gene sequence: CDR1 SNHLY, CDR2 FYNNEI. CDR3 bases: TGTGCCAGCAGTGATAACAGGGTCAATCAGCCCCAGCATTTT. This gives the protein CASSDNRVNQPQHF.

V and J are TRBV28 and TRBJ2-3, with TRBD2 identical over 13 bases. Germline lookup yields CDR1 MDHEN and CDR2 SYDVKM. After removal of 2 bases from V and 5 bases from J, the junction contained 13 bases not matched to a gene. The CDR3 totals 19 residues. The DNA of the CDR3 is TGTGCCAGCAGTTTAGCACAGGACGGACTAGCGGGAGTAGTAGATACGCAGTATTTT. Protein sequence: CASSLAQDGLAGVVDTQYF.